The 23 T cell receptor beta chains given below trace back to one sample, sequenced in a study of shared clonotypes between healthy human individuals (dated by TCRdb to 2018 to 2021). Preparation of the library involved the immunoSEQ multiplex PCR assay. TCRdb took this table from immuneACCESS and kept in-frame rearrangements with V and J called. Such tables lack part of the clones; where checked against another copy, unresolved V genes explain under half of the gap, and the rest is unexplained. The sample table lists some 2,000,000 clones, just under 95% of them with a count of one. The leading ten clones occupy 1% to 1.3% of the sample. CD8 naive samples were CD45RO-negative cells positively selected for CCR7, giving a CD45RA+CCR7+ population that excluded TemRA cells. Sequencing input: naive CD8+ T cells sorted from blood. This specimen's cell subset or site label, interpreted: CD45RA+CCR7+. The receptors come from a man aged 18 to 30 in good health.

The CDR3 coding sequence is TGTGCCAGCAGCTTGTGGGATAGCGGGAACGAGCAGTTCTTC. This codes for CASSLWDSGNEQFF. This chain joins TRBV5-8 and TRBJ2-1; 8 nucleotides agree with TRBD2. The CDR3 has 14 residues. Per germline, CDR1 SGHTS and CDR2 YDEGEE. Germline trimming cut 1 base from V and 10 bases from J; bases unmatched to any gene: 7. Complete variable domain (other parts from reference TRBV5-8 and TRBJ2-1): EAGVTQSPTHLIKTRGQQATLRCSPISGHTSVYWYQQALGLGLQFLLWYDEGEERNRGNFPPRFSGRQFPNYSSELNVNALELEDSALYLCASSLWDSGNEQFFGPGTRLTVL.

The rearrangement uses TRBV28 and TRBJ1-6; 7 bases agree with TRBD1. With V trimmed by 5 bases and J by 0 bases, 13 bases remained unmatched. There are 19 residues in the CDR3. Germline CDR1 MDHEN, CDR2 SYDVKM. For the CDR3, the DNA is TGTGCCAGCAGTCTCTCGGGACAGAGTTATAGCTCCTATAATTCACCCCTCCACTTT. Amino acids: CASSLSGQSYSSYNSPLHF.

The chain links TRBV5-6 to TRBJ2-2; D is unclear. The V gene's germline CDR1 is SGHDT and CDR2 YYEEEE. This CDR3 contains 18 residues. V was pared by 0 bases and J by 0 bases, with 15 bases between. CDR3 sequence: CASSLVGLAYTNTGELFF. Here the CDR3 DNA reads TGTGCCAGCAGCTTGGTAGGTTTGGCATACACGAACACCGGGGAGCTGTTTTTT.

The chain uses TRBV7-9 and TRBJ2-1; D is undetermined. Trimming left V 1 base short and J 5 bases short, with 3 bases between. CDR3 length: 12 amino acids. Germline CDR1 SEHNR, CDR2 FQNEAQ (reference sequence). CDR3 sequence reads: CASSLEHNEQFF. DNA of the CDR3: TGTGCCAGCAGCTTAGAACACAATGAGCAGTTCTTC.

This chain uses TRBV7-9 with TRBJ2-3, with 11 bases lining up with TRBD2. CDR3 length equals 16 residues. With 4 bases clipped from V and 4 bases from J, the junction kept 7 bases outside the gene matches. Germline CDR1 and CDR2: SEHNR and FQNEAQ (reference sequence). This CDR3 is CASSSTSGSFSDTQYF. Written as DNA, the CDR3 is TGTGCCAGCAGCTCCACTAGCGGGAGTTTTTCAGATACGCAGTATTTT.

The genes are TRBV7-6 and TRBJ2-7; 7 nucleotides align to TRBD1. The CDR3 runs 13 residues. The germline gives CDR1 SGHVS, CDR2 FNYEAQ. Trimming at V came to 4 bases and at J to 6 bases, leaving 6 bases not matched to a gene. The CDR3 bases are TGTGCCAGCAGCTCCCGACAGGGTCTCGAGCAGTACTTC. Encoded protein: CASSSRQGLEQYF.

The V call is TRBV7-9, the J call TRBJ2-1; a weak D match, TRBD2 (5 bases). The CDR3 has 14 amino acids. CDR1 and CDR2 (germline): SEHNR, FQNEAQ (reference sequence). Trimming cost V 5 bases and J 0 bases, with 8 bases left between them. In nucleotides, the CDR3 is TGTGCCAGCAGCCGTGGGAGCTCCTACAATGAGCAGTTCTTC. Protein sequence: CASSRGSSYNEQFF.

The chain recombines TRBV4-3 with TRBJ1-3; possibly TRBD1 for D (5 bases). The CDR3 is 16 residues long. Deletions cut 3 bases from V and 3 bases from J, with 15 bases between. The V gene's germline CDR1 is LGHNA and CDR2 YSLEER. The CDR3 nucleotides are TGCGCCAGCAGCCATCAGGGAGAGGGAAATGGAAACACCATATATTTT. It encodes CASSHQGEGNGNTIYF.

This clone has just one count. V usage is TRBV7-9 and J usage is TRBJ1-1; D not resolved. The CDR3 covers 13 residues. Trimming pared 5 bases from V and 4 bases from J, leaving 11 bases between. Germline-derived CDR1 and CDR2 are SEHNR and FQNEAQ (reference sequence). The CDR3 sequence is CASSPGMGTEAFF. CDR3 sequence (DNA): TGTGCCAGCAGCCCTGGGATGGGCACTGAAGCTTTCTTT.

The chain combines TRBV28 with TRBJ2-1; D unresolved. The CDR3 length is 18 residues. V gave up 5 bases and J gave up 3 bases, with 23 bases separating them. CDR1 and CDR2 from the germline V gene are MDHEN and SYDVKM. Written as DNA, the CDR3 is TGTGCCAGCAGTCGCACGGCACCTACCCCCACGGGCTACAATGAGCAGTTCTTC. Its translation: CASSRTAPTPTGYNEQFF.

This clone has only one observation. The genes are TRBV2 and TRBJ2-7; 13 bases are a match to TRBD2. The CDR3 loop spans 20 amino acids. J gave up 8 bases and V 2 bases, and 21 bases lay outside the gene matches. From germline, CDR1 is SNHLY and CDR2 FYNNEI. The CDR3 DNA sequence: TGTGCCAGCAGTGAATTTCACTCATTCGACGGGACTAGCGGGGTTGTGAAGCAGTACTTC. Encoded protein: CASSEFHSFDGTSGVVKQYF. Full variable domain (missing parts from reference TRBV2 and TRBJ2-7): EPEVTQTPSHQVTQMGQEVILRCVPISNHLYFYWYRQILGQKVEFLVSFYNNEISEKSEIFDDQFSVERPDGSNFTLKIRSTKLEDSAMYFCASSEFHSFDGTSGVVKQYFGPGTRLTVT.

The chain uses TRBV4-3 and TRBJ2-7; D not certain. Germline V gene lookup returns CDR1 LGHNA and CDR2 YSLEER. Trimming took 0 bases from V and 2 from J, leaving 11 bases between them. This CDR3 is 15 amino acids long. CDR3 sequence (DNA): TGCGCCAGCAGCCAAGATTGGCCGGGCACCTACGAGCAGTACTTC. This translates into CASSQDWPGTYEQYF.

The chain carries TRBV4-3 and TRBJ2-3, with D possibly TRBD2 on 5 matching bases. V gave up 0 bases and J gave up 11 bases, with 27 bases separating them. This CDR3 region has 18 residues. CDR1 is LGHNA, CDR2 YSLEER, per germline. In DNA form, the CDR3 reads TGCGCCAGCAGCCAAGATAGTTTGGAGGACGTAGTCTTATCTAAGCAGTATTTT. It is translated as CASSQDSLEDVVLSKQYF.

The chain carries TRBV5-4 and TRBJ2-3; no reliable D call. The CDR3 consists of 14 residues. Germline CDR1 and CDR2: SGHNT and YYREEE (reference sequence). V lost 0 bases to trimming and J lost 0 bases, with 5 bases between them. The CDR3 spells CASSLVGSTDTQYF. Written as DNA, the CDR3 is TGTGCCAGCAGCTTGGTTGGCAGCACAGATACGCAGTATTTT.

In its sample, this clone was seen once. The V gene is TRBV7-9, the J gene TRBJ2-7; TRBD2 matches at 10 bases. Germline loops: CDR1 SEHNR, CDR2 FQNEAQ (reference sequence). V lost 5 bases, J lost 6 bases, and 16 bases stayed unmatched. The CDR3 loop spans 17 amino acids. The CDR3 loop is CASSPGLAENLWGEQYF. CDR3 coding DNA: TGTGCCAGCAGCCCCGGACTAGCGGAGAATCTTTGGGGCGAGCAGTACTTC.

The J gene is TRBJ2-1, the V gene TRBV28; possibly TRBD2 for D (5 bases). The CDR3 is 15 amino acids. Germline assignment: CDR1 MDHEN and CDR2 SYDVKM. The germline V and J ends were trimmed by 7 bases and 5 bases, with 18 bases remaining between them. The chain's CDR3 is CASKGRVDGDNEQFF. DNA of the CDR3: TGTGCCAGCAAGGGCCGTGTGGACGGGGACAATGAGCAGTTCTTC.

The chain couples TRBV16 to TRBJ2-2; no definite D call. The CDR3 is 14 residues long. Germline V lookup: CDR1 KGHSY, CDR2 FQNENV. With 3 bases removed from V and 4 bases from J, the gap between germline ends came to 9 bases. As DNA, the CDR3 is TGTGCCAGCAGCCATAAGGGATTCACCGGGGAGCTGTTTTTT. As protein: CASSHKGFTGELFF.

This clone appeared once. The rearrangement joins TRBV9 to TRBJ1-1; D unresolved. The length of the CDR3 is 15 residues. V dropped 0 bases and J dropped 4 bases, with 13 bases sitting between them. Germline loops: CDR1 SGDLS, CDR2 YYNGEE. The CDR3: CASSVDPALSTEAFF. CDR3 sequence (DNA): TGTGCCAGCAGCGTAGATCCCGCTCTCAGCACTGAAGCTTTCTTT.

Comments on this clone: The sample carries other DNA sequences with the same CDR3. The chain couples TRBV5-1 to TRBJ2-7; a possible D gene is TRBD1 (6 bases). The V gene's germline CDR1 is SGHRS and CDR2 YFSETQ. The CDR3 has 13 amino acids. V was clipped by 3 bases and J by 2 bases, with 9 bases between them. This chain's CDR3 is CASSSTGAYEQYF. The CDR3 DNA sequence: TGCGCCAGCAGCTCGACAGGAGCCTACGAGCAGTACTTC.

In nucleotides, the CDR3 is TGTGCCAGCAGCCAAGATTGGCGGGGGGGGACTAGCACAGATACGCAGTATTTT. Protein sequence: CASSQDWRGGTSTDTQYF. This chain links TRBV4-2 with TRBJ2-3, with 9 bases matching TRBD2. This CDR3 region has 18 residues. After removal of 0 bases from V and 0 bases from J, the junction contained 7 bases not matched to a gene. Per the germline V gene, CDR1 is LGHNA and CDR2 is YNFKEQ.

The chain recombines TRBV28 with TRBJ1-1, with a weak D call TRBD1 (5 bases). CDR3 length equals 15 residues. V lost 2 bases and J lost 5, with 15 bases in between. Looked up from germline, CDR1 is MDHEN and CDR2 is SYDVKM. CDR3 coding DNA: TGTGCCAGCAGTTTAGGTGTATGGGGCCGGACTGAAGCTTTCTTT. This codes for CASSLGVWGRTEAFF.

CDR3 coding DNA: TGTGCCACCAGCGAACTTCCGGGAGATAATGAAAAACTGTTTTTT. Its translation: CATSELPGDNEKLFF. The chain recombines TRBV15 with TRBJ1-4; D is unresolved. This CDR3 spans 15 amino acids. CDR1 LNHNV and CDR2 YYDKDF come from the germline V gene (reference sequence). V was pared by 5 bases and J by 4 bases, with 14 bases between.

On this clone: The same CDR3 is also encoded by other DNA sequences in this sample. The chain couples TRBV4-1 to TRBJ2-7; TRBD2 matches at 12 bases. The CDR3 sequence is 17 residues long. The germline CDR1 and CDR2 sequences are MGHRA and YSYEKL. Trimming removed 1 base from V and 2 bases from J; junction bases left unmatched: 6. CDR3 protein: CASSQVGTSGSPYEQYF. The CDR3 nucleotides are TGCGCCAGCAGCCAAGTTGGGACTAGCGGGTCTCCCTACGAGCAGTACTTC.